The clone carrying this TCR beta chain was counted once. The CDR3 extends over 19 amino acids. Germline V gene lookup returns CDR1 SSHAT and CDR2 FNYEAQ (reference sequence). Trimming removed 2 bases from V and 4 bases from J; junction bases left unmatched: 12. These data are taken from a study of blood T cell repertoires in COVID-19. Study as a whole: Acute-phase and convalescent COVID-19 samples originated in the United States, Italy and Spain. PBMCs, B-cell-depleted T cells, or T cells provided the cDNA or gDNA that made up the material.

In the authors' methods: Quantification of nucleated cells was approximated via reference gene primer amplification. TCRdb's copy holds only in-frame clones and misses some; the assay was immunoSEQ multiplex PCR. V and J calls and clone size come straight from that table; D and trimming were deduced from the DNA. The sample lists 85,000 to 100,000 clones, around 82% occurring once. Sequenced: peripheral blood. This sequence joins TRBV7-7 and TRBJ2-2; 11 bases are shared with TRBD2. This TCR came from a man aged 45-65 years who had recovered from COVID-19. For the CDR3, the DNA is TGTGCCAGCAGCTTATCTGGACTAGCGGGCGGGGCATCCACCGGGGAGCTGTTTTTT. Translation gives CASSLSGLAGGASTGELFF.